This T cell receptor beta chain is drawn from a study of T cells in localized non-small cell lung cancer. This CDR3 spans 15 amino acids. V was pared by 4 bases and J by 5 bases, with 6 bases of the junction left unmatched. Germline CDR1 reads SGHDT; CDR2 reads YYEEEE. Whole-study results and caveats: Paired adjacent lung recovered a median approximately 62 of the top 100 tumor clones. Only one tumor region was sequenced, so heterogeneity remains possible. An association was observed between higher blood T cell density and longer overall survival. Uninvolved adjacent lung showed the highest T cell clonality, exceeding tumor.

Clones were sequenced by immunoSEQ multiplex PCR, and TCRdb holds only the in-frame ones, with some missing. The table includes 86,000 or so clones, 80% to 90% detected once. This clone was recorded only once. The antigen is not known. V usage is TRBV5-6 and J usage is TRBJ2-5, with 12 bases that match TRBD2. Sample: peripheral blood, taken before any cancer treatment. This clonotype was obtained from a man aged 35 to 70 with stage I lung adenocarcinoma. CDR3 region: CASSPSGGVSETQYF. The DNA of the CDR3 is TGTGCCAGCAGCCCTAGCGGGGGGGTTAGTGAGACCCAGTACTTC. Supplemented by reference TRBV5-6 and TRBJ2-5, the full variable domain reads DAGVTQSPTHLIKTRGQQVTLRCSPKSGHDTVSWYQQALGQGPQFIFQYYEEEERQRGNFPDRFSGHQFPNYSSELNVNALLLGDSALYLCASSPSGGVSETQYFGPGTRLLVL.